This T cell receptor beta chain originates from a study of CD8+CD57+ T cells in acquired aplastic anemia. Study summary: Mean DNA quantity obtained from sorted CD4+ and CD8+ cells was about 3.2 ug.

The CDR3 is 13 amino acids. CDR1 and CDR2 (germline): SQVTM, ANQGSEA. V lost 6 bases and J lost 6; bases outside the gene matches: 5. The authors sequenced patients whose flow cytometry had shown CD8+CD57+ cell expansion. Each patient had severe acquired aplastic anemia. In its sample, this clonotype was seen a few times. Its antigen is undetermined. Profiling that covered TCR beta VDJ and CDR3 relied on genomic DNA as its template. Using its own MiXCR run on the reads, TCRdb lists one record per CDR3 protein. This sample yields 160,000 or so distinct CDR3 sequences, of which 60% to 80% are seen a single time; approximately 50% belongs to the top ten. Study findings and constraints: In CD8+ cells, Simpson's diversity showed no significant difference between patients and controls. It was found that twenty-nine CD8+ CDR3 sequences were shared between patients and controls.

The sample was sorted CD4+, CD8+, or CD8+CD57+ T cells (not recorded which) from PBMCs. V is TRBV29-1 and J is TRBJ1-6; 7 positions match TRBD1. This sequence originates from a human donor with aplastic anemia. The CDR3 reads CSVGQEINSPLHF. CDR3 DNA sequence: TGCAGCGTCGGACAGGAGATTAATTCACCCCTCCACTTT.